These 11 T cell receptor beta chains share one sample of origin, sequenced in a study of cytomegalovirus exposure and HLA in healthy donors. PCR used 60 Vbeta primers and 13 Jbeta primers. Profiling relied on immunoSEQ multiplex PCR, and the TCRdb table lists in-frame clones only, not all of them. In the table there are about 140,000 clones, 66% of which are singletons. Sequenced: PBMCs. Every receptor here comes from a woman in her sixties or seventies in good health and CMV-seronegative.

This clone occurred once. The chain recombines TRBV27 with TRBJ1-1; D is undetermined. This CDR3 is 13 amino acids long. The germline V gene has CDR1 MNHEY and CDR2 SMNVEV (reference sequence). The V end was cut by 3 bases, the J end by 1 base, with 6 bases between. CDR3 sequence: CASSFSGNTEAFF. The CDR3 bases are TGTGCCAGCAGTTTTTCCGGGAACACTGAAGCTTTCTTT.

The rearrangement uses TRBV15 and TRBJ2-1; 10 bases match TRBD2. Germline loops: CDR1 LNHNV, CDR2 YYDKDF (reference sequence). The CDR3 has 13 amino acids. The ends lost 5 bases at V and 9 bases at J; junction bases unmatched: 4. The CDR3 sequence: CATSPQREGEQFF. The CDR3 region has the DNA TGTGCCACCAGCCCCCAGCGGGAGGGTGAGCAGTTCTTC.

This chain joins TRBV28 and TRBJ2-3; tentative D call: TRBD2 (5 bases). The CDR3 has 14 amino acids. Trimming left V 9 bases short and J 0 bases short, with 13 bases between. In germline, CDR1 is MDHEN, CDR2 SYDVKM. CDR3 amino acids: CASNEAVSTDTQYF. The CDR3 nucleotides read TGTGCCAGTAACGAAGCGGTTAGCACAGATACGCAGTATTTT.

The chain uses TRBV6-5 and TRBJ1-2; 8 bases match TRBD1. The ends lost 7 bases at V and 0 bases at J; junction bases unmatched: 4. CDR1 is MNHEY, CDR2 SVGAGI, per germline. The CDR3 sequence is 14 residues long. CDR3 protein: CASTPDRANYGYTF. The CDR3, as DNA: TGTGCCAGCACCCCGGACAGGGCTAACTATGGCTACACCTTC.

The chain employs TRBV2 and TRBJ1-2; D is unresolved. The CDR3 sequence is 12 residues long. V lost 4 bases and J 8 bases, leaving 11 bases between the germline ends. The germline V gene has CDR1 SNHLY and CDR2 FYNNEI. For the CDR3, the DNA is TGTGCCAGCAGTGCCCTCCCCCCGGGCTACACCTTC. This encodes CASSALPPGYTF. The variable domain in full, with the rest retrieved from reference TRBV2 and TRBJ1-2, is EPEVTQTPSHQVTQMGQEVILRCVPISNHLYFYWYRQILGQKVEFLVSFYNNEISEKSEIFDDQFSVERPDGSNFTLKIRSTKLEDSAMYFCASSALPPGYTFGSGTRLTVV.

The V call is TRBV5-4, the J call TRBJ2-4; D is ambiguous. Trimming pared 1 base from V and 0 bases from J, leaving 8 bases between. Germline V CDR1 and CDR2: SGHNT, YYREEE (reference sequence). The CDR3 is 15 residues long. CDR3 region: CASSLFGLAKNIQYF. The CDR3, as DNA: TGTGCCAGCAGCTTGTTTGGCTTAGCCAAAAACATTCAGTACTTC.

The chain couples TRBV28 to TRBJ2-7; TRBD2 aligns across 8 bases. Germline CDR1 MDHEN, CDR2 SYDVKM. V shed 7 bases and J 6 bases; nucleotides not matched to a gene: 14. The CDR3 extends over 15 amino acids. The chain's CDR3 is CASTGVAGPLGEQYF. The CDR3 DNA reads as TGTGCCAGCACCGGAGTAGCGGGACCTCTGGGCGAGCAGTACTTC. Combining the CDR3 with reference TRBV28 and TRBJ2-7 gives the whole variable domain DVKVTQSSRYLVKRTGEKVFLECVQDMDHENMFWYRQDPGLGLRLIYFSYDVKMKEKGDIPEGYSVSREKKERFSLILESASTNQTSMYLCASTGVAGPLGEQYFGPGTRLTVT.

V and J are TRBV19 and TRBJ1-5; no reliable D call. Germline V gene data show CDR1 as LNHDA and CDR2 as SQIVND (reference sequence). Trimming cost V 3 bases and J 7 bases, with 10 bases left between them. The CDR3 contains 13 residues. The CDR3 region is CASSISLLQPQHF. The CDR3 DNA sequence: TGTGCCAGTAGTATTTCATTGTTGCAGCCCCAGCATTTT.

The chain has TRBV2 and TRBJ2-1; a weak D match, TRBD1 (6 bases). V was trimmed by 4 bases and J by 4 bases, leaving 14 bases between them. This CDR3 is 15 amino acids long. The germline V gene encodes CDR1 SNHLY and CDR2 FYNNEI. The CDR3 DNA reads as TGTGCCAGCAGTGGGGTAGGGGGTTCTTACAATGAGCAGTTCTTC. It codes for CASSGVGGSYNEQFF. The complete variable domain, with remaining parts taken from reference TRBV2 and TRBJ2-1, reads EPEVTQTPSHQVTQMGQEVILRCVPISNHLYFYWYRQILGQKVEFLVSFYNNEISEKSEIFDDQFSVERPDGSNFTLKIRSTKLEDSAMYFCASSGVGGSYNEQFFGPGTRLTVL.

This clone appeared a few times. The V gene is TRBV28, the J gene TRBJ2-6; TRBD1 agrees at 12 bases. CDR3 length equals 17 residues. Germline loops: CDR1 MDHEN, CDR2 SYDVKM. V trimming: 10 bases; J trimming: 0 bases; junction bases outside the gene matches: 7. CDR3 in DNA: TGTGCCATCACGAGGGACAGGGGGCTCTCTGGGGCCAACGTCCTGACTTTC. It yields the protein CAITRDRGLSGANVLTF.

The rearrangement links TRBV27 to TRBJ2-5; D perhaps matches TRBD2 (6 bases). Germline assignment: CDR1 MNHEY and CDR2 SMNVEV (reference sequence). The CDR3 is made up of 10 amino acids. The ends were cut back, 7 bases at V and 13 bases at J, with 13 bases in the middle. This CDR3 is CASIGTPPYF. CDR3 nucleotides: TGTGCCAGCATCGGGACTCCCCCGTACTTC.